One and the same sample provided the 23 T cell receptor beta chains below, sequenced in a study of early T cells in non-severe SARS-CoV-2 infection. TCRdb passed the 5' RACE reads through MiXCR, listing each CDR3 protein once. The sample comprises roughly 60,000 distinct CDR3 sequences, approximately 5.6% of which are singletons, and about 6.8% rests with the top ten. The sequenced material came from whole blood. Every receptor here comes from an adult who was a healthcare worker with PCR-confirmed SARS-CoV-2 infection or an uninfected control (not recorded which).

The V and J genes are TRBV7-9 and TRBJ2-7; D is perhaps TRBD1 or TRBD2 (5 bases each). The germline gives CDR1 SEHNR, CDR2 FQNEAQ (reference sequence). Trimming pared 5 bases from V and 4 bases from J, leaving 24 bases between. CDR3 length: 17 residues. The CDR3 DNA reads as TGTGCCAGCAGCGACCGGGACCCAAACCCCACTCTATACGAGCAGTACTTC. It specifies CASSDRDPNPTLYEQYF.

This clonotype was counted between two and nine times. The CDR3 sequence: CASSLQQGKGYTEAFF. As DNA, the CDR3 is TGCGCCAGCAGCCTCCAACAGGGGAAGGGGTACACTGAAGCTTTCTTT. The chain is built from TRBV5-1 and TRBJ1-1; 7 nucleotides match TRBD1. The CDR3 has 16 amino acids. Losses at the gene ends were 4 bases for V and 3 bases for J; bases not matched to a gene: 12. Germline V gene sequence: CDR1 SGHRS, CDR2 YFSETQ.

The J gene is TRBJ1-2, the V gene TRBV7-2; D possibly corresponds to TRBD1 (5 bases). CDR1 and CDR2 (germline): SGHTA, FQGNSA. This CDR3 spans 15 amino acids. V was cut by 1 base and J by 0 bases, with 9 bases left in between. CDR3 coding DNA: TGTGCCAGCAGCTTAGACAGGAGCTCTAACTATGGCTACACCTTC. Translated: CASSLDRSSNYGYTF. The variable domain in full, completed from reference TRBV7-2 and TRBJ1-2, reads GAGVSQSPSNKVTEKGKDVELRCDPISGHTALYWYRQSLGQGLEFLIYFQGNSAPDKSGLPSDRFSAERTGGSVSTLTIQRTQQEDSAVYLCASSLDRSSNYGYTFGSGTRLTVV.

This clonotype was seen more than once but under ten times. The genes are TRBV6-1 and TRBJ1-2; no definite D call. This CDR3 region has 14 residues. V was trimmed by 2 bases and J by 8 bases, leaving 15 bases between them. Germline lookup yields CDR1 MNHNS and CDR2 SASEGT. CDR3: CASSERKTLRGYTF. Here the CDR3 DNA reads TGTGCCAGCAGTGAACGAAAAACCTTGCGAGGCTACACCTTC.

V is TRBV6-5 and J is TRBJ1-2, with D unresolved. This CDR3 has 14 amino acids. CDR1 MNHEY and CDR2 SVGAGI come from the germline V gene. The germline V and J ends were trimmed by 8 bases and 5 bases, with 18 bases remaining between them. The CDR3 DNA sequence: TGTGCCAGCCACCCAAACCATAGTCCATATGGCTACACCTTC. It specifies CASHPNHSPYGYTF.

Many counts were recorded for this clonotype. V and J are TRBV27 and TRBJ2-7; 11 bases agree with TRBD2. The CDR3 has 17 residues. Germline V gene lookup returns CDR1 MNHEY and CDR2 SMNVEV (reference sequence). The V gene end was trimmed by 4 bases and the J gene end by 0 bases; junction bases not matched to a gene: 8. CDR3 in amino acids: CASSSVAGGKSSYEQYF. The DNA of the CDR3 is TGTGCCAGCAGTTCGGTAGCGGGAGGGAAAAGCTCCTACGAGCAGTACTTC.

This clonotype was picked up many times. The chain is built from TRBV29-1 and TRBJ1-1, with 8 bases aligning to TRBD1. CDR3 length: 14 amino acids. Looked up from germline, CDR1 is SQVTM and CDR2 is ANQGSEA. V dropped 4 bases and J dropped 1; count of bases not matched to a gene: 5. CDR3 in DNA: TGCAGCGTTGCGCGACAGGGGCCGAACACTGAAGCTTTCTTT. This gives the protein CSVARQGPNTEAFF.

In this sample, this clonotype turned up many times. This sequence joins TRBV20-1 and TRBJ1-2; 9 nucleotides line up with TRBD1. V was clipped by 6 bases and J by 3 bases; unmatched bases: 8. The CDR3 runs 14 residues. Germline values: CDR1 DFQATT, CDR2 SNEGSKA (reference sequence). This chain's CDR3 is CSAQNRGRDYGYTF. CDR3 DNA sequence: TGCAGTGCGCAAAACAGGGGGCGCGACTATGGCTACACCTTC.

This clonotype was observed many times. The rearrangement links TRBV10-2 to TRBJ1-6; 7 nucleotides match TRBD1. The CDR3 consists of 13 residues. V lost 7 bases to trimming and J lost 8 bases; unmatched junction nucleotides: 5. Germline V CDR1 and CDR2: WSHSY, SAAADI. The CDR3 region is CASTLDRYSPLHF. CDR3 nucleotide sequence: TGCGCCAGCACCTTGGACAGGTATTCACCCCTCCACTTT.

There are many counts of this clonotype. V and J are TRBV7-9 and TRBJ2-7; possible D gene TRBD1, 6 bases. The CDR3 runs 13 residues. Deletions cut 5 bases from V and 0 bases from J, with 8 bases between. From germline, CDR1 is SEHNR and CDR2 FQNEAQ (reference sequence). DNA for the CDR3: TGTGCCAGCAGCCCGACAGGCTCCTACGAGCAGTACTTC. It yields the protein CASSPTGSYEQYF.

This clonotype appeared many times. The rearrangement uses TRBV29-1 and TRBJ2-5; D remains unclear. Germline CDR1 reads SQVTM; CDR2 reads ANQGSEA. V lost 3 bases to trimming and J lost 4 bases, with 12 bases between them. The length of the CDR3 is 13 residues. DNA for the CDR3: TGCAGCGTTGACCCTAGGCGCGGAGAGACCCAGTACTTC. Protein sequence: CSVDPRRGETQYF.

This clonotype was seen many times. The chain has TRBV20-1 and TRBJ2-1, with D perhaps matching TRBD1 (6 bases). This CDR3 region has 14 residues. V was clipped by 5 bases and J by 9 bases, with 20 bases between them. Germline V CDR1 and CDR2: DFQATT, SNEGSKA (reference sequence). The CDR3 is CSAAAGQIYGEQFF. The CDR3, as DNA: TGCAGTGCTGCTGCCGGACAGATTTACGGTGAGCAGTTCTTC.

This clonotype has more than one count but fewer than ten. V and J are TRBV20-1 and TRBJ2-5, with 10 nucleotides matching TRBD2. CDR1 and CDR2 from the germline V gene are DFQATT and SNEGSKA (reference sequence). The V and J ends lost 5 bases and 6 bases, in that order; junction bases with no gene match: 6. The CDR3 has 13 amino acids. The CDR3 loop reads CSALLAGRKTQYF. Written as DNA, the CDR3 is TGCAGTGCTTTACTAGCGGGGAGGAAGACCCAGTACTTC.

This clonotype has at least ten counts. The DNA of the CDR3 is TGTGCCACCAGCCATCCCTCGTGGGGGACCCTCCAAGAGACCCAGTACTTC. As protein: CATSHPSWGTLQETQYF. This chain links TRBV15 with TRBJ2-5; D is perhaps TRBD1 or TRBD2 (5 bases each). CDR3 length: 17 residues. V was cut by 5 bases and J by 1 base, with 20 bases left in between. Germline CDR1 reads LNHNV; CDR2 reads YYDKDF (reference sequence). The whole variable domain, filled in from reference TRBV15 and TRBJ2-5, reads DAMVIQNPRYQVTQFGKPVTLSCSQTLNHNVMYWYQQKSSQAPKLLFHYYDKDFNNEADTPDNFQSRRPNTSFCFLDIRSPGLGDTAMYLCATSHPSWGTLQETQYFGPGTRLLVL.

At least ten counts were recorded for this clonotype. This chain connects TRBV20-1 to TRBJ2-7, with D possibly being TRBD1 (6 bases). Between the trimmed V and J ends, which lost 8 bases and 5 bases, there was a span of 19 bases. Looked up from germline, CDR1 is DFQATT and CDR2 is SNEGSKA (reference sequence). The CDR3 has 13 amino acids. CDR3 sequence reads: CSQKGQGYDEQYF. CDR3 DNA: TGCAGTCAAAAGGGGCAGGGGTATGACGAGCAGTACTTC.

The chain recombines TRBV20-1 with TRBJ2-3, with a tentative D call TRBD2 (5 bases). The CDR3 sequence is 13 residues long. Trimming took 6 bases from V and 2 from J, leaving 12 bases between them. CDR1 and CDR2 (germline): DFQATT, SNEGSKA (reference sequence). CDR3 amino acids: CSAGGHFTDTQYF. The CDR3 bases are TGCAGTGCCGGAGGCCATTTCACAGATACGCAGTATTTT.

The V call is TRBV11-3, the J call TRBJ2-2; 12 positions match TRBD1. Trimming took 5 bases from V and 5 from J; bases not matched to a gene: 3. Germline V gives CDR1 SGHNT, CDR2 YENEEA. The CDR3 is 15 residues long. The CDR3 DNA follows: TGTGCCAGCAGCCCGGGACAGGGGGCGACCGGGGAGCTGTTTTTT. Translation gives CASSPGQGATGELFF.

In this sample, this clonotype turned up many times. The genes are TRBV27 and TRBJ2-3; D gene unclear. Germline CDR1 and CDR2: MNHEY and SMNVEV (reference sequence). This CDR3 comprises 13 residues. Trimming took 6 bases from V and 3 from J, leaving 10 bases between them. CDR3 loop: CASRTQFTDTQYF. The CDR3 DNA reads as TGTGCCAGCAGGACACAGTTTACAGATACGCAGTATTTT.

This clonotype appeared many times. The chain employs TRBV30 and TRBJ2-3; D is unresolved. The V end lost 0 bases, the J end lost 4 bases, and 11 bases lay between the germline ends. The CDR3 is 14 amino acids. CDR1 GTSNPN and CDR2 SVGIG come from the germline V gene (reference sequence). The DNA for the CDR3 is TGTGCCTGGAGTGTAAAAGGGAACCCAGATACGCAGTATTTT. Translated, it gives CAWSVKGNPDTQYF. Combining the CDR3 with reference TRBV30 and TRBJ2-3 gives the whole variable domain SQTIHQWPATLVQPVGSPLSLECTVEGTSNPNLYWYRQAAGRGLQLLFYSVGIGQISSEVPQNLSASRPQDRQFILSSKKLLLSDSGFYLCAWSVKGNPDTQYFGPGTRLTVL.

This clonotype was observed many times. The rearrangement links TRBV27 to TRBJ2-7, with D unresolved. This CDR3 is built from 14 residues. Germline CDR1 and CDR2: MNHEY and SMNVEV (reference sequence). The V and J ends lost 5 bases and 3 bases respectively, with 14 bases between them. CDR3: CASSPRATHYEQYF. Written as DNA, the CDR3 is TGTGCCAGCAGTCCCCGGGCGACTCACTACGAGCAGTACTTC.

This clonotype was recorded a few times. The rearrangement uses TRBV12-3 or TRBV12-4 and TRBJ2-5; 7 bases fit TRBD1. Trimming cost V 2 bases and J 10 bases; bases outside gene matches: 7. The CDR3 extends over 13 amino acids. In DNA form, the CDR3 reads TGTGCCAGCAGTTTAACAGGGGCCGTAGGCCAGTACTTC. It is translated as CASSLTGAVGQYF.

The sample holds many counts of this clonotype. This chain uses TRBV5-6 with TRBJ1-1; D is unresolved. Germline values: CDR1 SGHDT, CDR2 YYEEEE. CDR3 length: 16 amino acids. V lost 0 bases, J lost 3 bases, and 15 bases lay in between. CDR3 nucleotide sequence: TGTGCCAGCAGCTTGGAAGTTGTAGGGAGGGACACTGAAGCTTTCTTT. Translated, it gives CASSLEVVGRDTEAFF. The full variable domain, its missing parts supplied by reference TRBV5-6 and TRBJ1-1, is DAGVTQSPTHLIKTRGQQVTLRCSPKSGHDTVSWYQQALGQGPQFIFQYYEEEERQRGNFPDRFSGHQFPNYSSELNVNALLLGDSALYLCASSLEVVGRDTEAFFGQGTRLTVV.

In regard to this clonotype: A much larger clone lies one base from this, so it may be a read error. V is TRBV5-5 and J is TRBJ2-3; perhaps TRBD2 as D (6 bases). V was shortened by 5 bases and J by 2 bases, with 18 bases between the two germline ends. Germline CDR1 and CDR2: SGHKS and YYEKEE (reference sequence). The CDR3 totals 16 residues. Here the CDR3 reads CASRLAAGRNTDTQYF. DNA for the CDR3: TGTGCCAGCAGATTAGCGGCAGGAAGGAACACAGATACGCAGTATTTT.